This entry concerns a single T cell receptor beta chain. Its specificity is unknown. This sample is drawn from a study of cytomegalovirus exposure and HLA in healthy donors. As for the study in general: From HLA-typed donors, an early data release held tens of millions of unique TCRs. Whole-study results and caveats: A classifier reportedly called cytomegalovirus status with high sensitivity and specificity.

Germline CDR1 reads LNHDA; CDR2 reads SQIVND (reference sequence). The CDR3 has 15 residues. J lost 0 bases, V lost 6 bases, and 7 bases had no gene match. Primers: 60 Vbeta forward and 13 Jbeta reverse. TCRdb's copy holds only in-frame clones and misses some; the assay was immunoSEQ multiplex PCR. This sample has 150,000 to 200,000 clones; roughly 76% occur once, and the top ten carry approximately 4.4%. The specimen sequenced was PBMCs. The TCR originated in a woman aged 18-29 years in good health and CMV-seropositive. This chain joins TRBV19 and TRBJ1-2; TRBD1 matches at 7 bases. The CDR3 DNA sequence: TGTGCCAGTAGGTCGGGACAGAGAACTAACTATGGCTACACCTTC. Translated: CASRSGQRTNYGYTF. The entire variable domain, with the rest obtained from reference TRBV19 and TRBJ1-2, is as follows: DGGITQSPKYLFRKEGQNVTLSCEQNLNHDAMYWYRQDPGQGLRLIYYSQIVNDFQKGDIAEGYSVSREKKESFPLTVTSAQKNPTAFYLCASRSGQRTNYGYTFGSGTRLTVV.